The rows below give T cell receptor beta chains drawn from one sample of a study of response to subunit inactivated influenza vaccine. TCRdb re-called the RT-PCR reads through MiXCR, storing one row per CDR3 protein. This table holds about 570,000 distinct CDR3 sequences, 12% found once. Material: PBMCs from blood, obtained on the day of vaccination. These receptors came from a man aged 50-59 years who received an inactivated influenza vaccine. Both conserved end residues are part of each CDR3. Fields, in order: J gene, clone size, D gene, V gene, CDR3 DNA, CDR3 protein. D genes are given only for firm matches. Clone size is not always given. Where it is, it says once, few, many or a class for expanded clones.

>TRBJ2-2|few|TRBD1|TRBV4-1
TGCGCCAGCAGCCATGCAACAGGGGGCCCCGGGGAGCTGTTTTTT
CASSHATGGPGELFF
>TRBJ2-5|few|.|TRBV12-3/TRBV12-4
TGTGCCAGCAGAGGTGAGGGGTTGACTAAAGAGACCCAGTACTTC
CASRGEGLTKETQYF
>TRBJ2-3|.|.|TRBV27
TGTGCCAGCAGTCTCCTACAGGGAAGCACAGATACGCAGTATTTT
CASSLLQGSTDTQYF
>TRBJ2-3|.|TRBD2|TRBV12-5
TGTGCTAGTGCCCTAGCGGGAGCTGATACGCAGTATTTT
CASALAGADTQYF
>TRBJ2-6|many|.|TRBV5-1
TGCGCCAGCAGCTTGGTCGCAGGGGCCAACGTCCTGACTTTC
CASSLVAGANVLTF
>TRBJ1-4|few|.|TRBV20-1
TGCAGTGCGGAAGCTACAGGGAGGGGCGGTGAAAAACTGTTTTTT
CSAEATGRGGEKLFF
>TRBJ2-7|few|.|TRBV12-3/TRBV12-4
TGTGCCAGCAGTTGGGCAGGGGCGTCGTACGAGCAGTACTTC
CASSWAGASYEQYF
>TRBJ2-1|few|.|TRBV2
TGTGCCAGCACCGTCTACTCCTACAATGAGCAGTTCTTC
CASTVYSYNEQFF
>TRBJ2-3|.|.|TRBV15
TGTGCCACCAGCAGAGTGCAGGACCGCGGGGATACGCAGTATTTT
CATSRVQDRGDTQYF
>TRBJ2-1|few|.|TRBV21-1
TGTGCCAGCAGCAAAGCCGGCCTATGGACAGGGGTACGTTACAATGAGCAGTTCTTC
CASSKAGLWTGVRYNEQFF